The following is a T cell receptor beta chain sequence with its context. V was clipped by 4 bases and J by 0 bases, with 7 bases between them. CDR3 size: 14 residues. Germline CDR1 is SGHDN and CDR2 is FVKESK. This entry is derived from a study of blood T cell repertoires in COVID-19. Study details: The United States, Italy and Spain provided the acute and convalescent COVID-19 samples. PBMCs, B-cell-depleted T cells, or T cells were the source of the cDNA or gDNA that made up the material.

Repertoires were generated with immunoSEQ multiplex PCR, while TCRdb's copy carries only in-frame clones and drops some. The sample consists of some 240,000 clones, 70% to 90% of them appearing once. Everyone who took part was roughly 18 to 89 years old, and they came from 20 to 25 US areas. The study assigned cohorts using participant-reported clinical history. This receptor was identified in a woman aged 50 to 60 who had been exposed to COVID-19. V is TRBV14 and J is TRBJ1-3, with a weak D call TRBD1 (5 bases). The sequenced sample consisted of PBMCs or T cells enriched from blood (not recorded which). CDR3 residues: CASSPRVSGNTIYF. The CDR3 DNA reads as TGTGCCAGCAGCCCCAGGGTCTCTGGAAACACCATATATTTT.